A single TCR beta chain is shown here with its context. The table lists this clonotype with many counts. Its target antigen remains unknown. Within one base of it there is no much larger clone, and no base qualities were kept. This sample was included in a study of CD8 T cells in ankylosing spondylitis (dated by TCRdb to 2015 to 2018). A note on the overall study: T cell receptor beta repertoires were profiled in healthy donors and ankylosing spondylitis patients so that disease-linked TCR variants could be found. The whole study cohort included 85 to 120 healthy donors and 20 to 30 ankylosing spondylitis patients. Peripheral blood was sampled, and synovial fluid was additionally collected from ankylosing spondylitis patients. General findings and caveats noted by the study authors: A TCR beta motif made up of under ten highly homologous amino acid variants appeared to be characteristic of blood from ankylosing spondylitis patients. The disease-linked clones showed a CD8+ phenotype and occurred at relatively low frequencies in peripheral blood. Some TCR beta motif variants had previously been reported in synovial fluid and blood of reactive arthritis patients, which suggested common disease-initiation mechanisms. Significant enrichment of the disease-linked clones was reported in matched synovial fluid samples from ankylosing spondylitis patients.

Measured from the cysteine to the phenylalanine, the CDR3 is 16 residues long. Solely the CDR3 DNA is kept, with 48 bases framed from the first base. CDR1 and CDR2, per the germline V gene, are SGHRS and YFSETQ. For this chain, trimming is 0 bases at the V end and 1 base at the J end, and the number of junction bases without a gene match is 6. Sequencing instrument: Illumina HiSeq 2500. TCR beta libraries were prepared by quantitative 5'-RACE with molecular barcodes. Per the original workflow: Disease-linked TCR variants were identified with a new computational method built on a probabilistic model of VDJ rearrangement. The public reads were reprocessed in TCRdb via fastp at Q25 and MiXCR, keeping in-frame beta chains. Each entry is one CDR3 protein sequence, shown with its most common DNA and genes. These V and J calls derive from TCRdb rather than the authors' analysis. The sample yields some 150,000 distinct CDR3 sequences; roughly 11% were counted once. The ten largest account for roughly 4.5% of the sample.

The source material was blood, either unsorted or a sorted T cell fraction (not recorded which). The clonotype was recovered from a female donor with ankylosing spondylitis or in good health (not recorded which). The rearrangement joined TRBV5-1 to TRBJ1-1; TRBD1 agrees with 7 junctional bases. Read as DNA, the sequence is TGCGCCAGCAGCTTGGGACAGGGATTTCCGAACACTGAAGCTTTCTTT. Translation gives CASSLGQGFPNTEAFF.